This record looks at one T cell receptor beta chain sequence and its context. Its specificity is not known. This sample is part of a study of long-term antiretroviral therapy in people with HIV. Study observations and caveats: Patients on ART gained diversity, which nonetheless stayed below transplant donor controls. Narrower CDR3 length ranges marked HIV repertoires relative to controls.

CDR3 size: 15 residues. Germline V gene data show CDR1 as KGHSH and CDR2 as LQKENI. V gave up 3 bases and J gave up 6 bases, with 18 bases separating them. Samples were assayed with immunoSEQ v3.0 at survey level. The method was immunoSEQ multiplex PCR; TCRdb's version includes in-frame clones alone and lacks a portion of them. Of roughly 30,000 clones in the sample, 93% were seen once. The source is a woman in her forties with HIV. The input for sequencing was unsorted PBMCs, taken about 6.7 years after starting antiretroviral therapy. The rearrangement links TRBV18 to TRBJ2-7, with no clear D. The CDR3 loop reads CASSPMGERSPEQYF. The CDR3 region has the DNA TGTGCCAGCTCACCTATGGGCGAGAGGTCTCCCGAGCAGTACTTC.